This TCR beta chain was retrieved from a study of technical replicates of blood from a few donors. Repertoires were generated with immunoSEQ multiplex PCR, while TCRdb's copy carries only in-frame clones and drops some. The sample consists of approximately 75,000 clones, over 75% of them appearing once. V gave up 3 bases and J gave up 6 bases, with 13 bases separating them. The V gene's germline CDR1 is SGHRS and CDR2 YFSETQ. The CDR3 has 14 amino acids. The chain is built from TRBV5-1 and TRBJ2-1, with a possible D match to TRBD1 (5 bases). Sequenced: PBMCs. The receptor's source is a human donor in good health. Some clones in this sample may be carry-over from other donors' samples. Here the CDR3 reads CASSWGWAPNEQFF. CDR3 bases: TGCGCCAGCAGCTGGGGCTGGGCCCCCAATGAGCAGTTCTTC.